This T cell receptor beta chain was captured in a study of blood T cell repertoires in COVID-19. Turning to the study itself: COVID-19 samples, acute and convalescent, were from the United States, Italy and Spain. PBMCs, B-cell-depleted T cells, or T cells provided the cDNA or gDNA that made up the material.

The table lists this clone with a few counts. The CDR3 length is 13 residues. Germline CDR1 and CDR2: MNHEY and SVGAGI. The junction had 5 bases not matched to a gene; V was cut back by 6 bases and J by 5 bases. Per the authors' pipeline: Researchers report that nucleated cell counts were estimated from reference gene primer amplification. Profiled with immunoSEQ multiplex PCR; TCRdb holds only in-frame clones, not every one. The V and J calls and clone size come from that table; D and trimming were worked out from the DNA. The table records about 200,000 clones, around 84% of them present only once. The chain couples TRBV6-5 to TRBJ2-5, with 8 bases fitting TRBD1. The origin of this receptor is a man aged 50-59 years with acute or convalescent COVID-19. The sample was peripheral blood. The chain's CDR3 is CASRQGAGETQYF. The CDR3 region has the DNA TGTGCCAGCAGGCAGGGGGCGGGGGAGACCCAGTACTTC.